The next 22 T cell receptor beta chains were all read from a single sample in a study of blood T cell repertoires in COVID-19. The data were produced by immunoSEQ multiplex PCR, yet TCRdb's version contains in-frame clones alone and is incomplete. The repertoire consists of over 130,000 clones, with around 87% occurring once and the leading ten covering under 6%. The sequencing input was peripheral blood. The receptors were sampled from a human donor in a cohort sampled during active COVID-19.

This chain links TRBV2 with TRBJ2-2; a possible D gene is TRBD2 (6 bases). V was cut by 6 bases and J by 4 bases, with 12 bases left in between. Looked up from germline, CDR1 is SNHLY and CDR2 is FYNNEI. The CDR3 is 14 residues long. The CDR3 DNA reads as TGTGCCAGCAGGGGGAGTAGCGGCACCGGGGAGCTGTTTTTT. Translation gives CASRGSSGTGELFF.

The chain carries TRBV18 and TRBJ1-4, with 9 bases fitting TRBD1. This CDR3 comprises 13 residues. CDR1 is KGHSH and CDR2 is LQKENI in the germline V gene. With V trimmed by 4 bases and J by 12 bases, 6 bases remained unmatched. DNA of the CDR3: TGTGCCAGCTCACAGGACAGGGGAACGGAACTGTTTTTT. Translation gives CASSQDRGTELFF.

In this sample, this clone turned up a few times. V usage is TRBV3-1 (or the pseudogene TRBV3-2) and J usage is TRBJ2-7, with 7 bases that match TRBD2. J gave up 7 bases and V 4 bases, and 4 bases lay outside the gene matches. The germline CDR1 and CDR2 sequences are LGHDT and YNNKEL (reference sequence). The CDR3 runs 12 residues. The CDR3 coding sequence is TGTGCCAGCAGCCCCGGGGGGAGGGAGCAGTACTTC. It encodes CASSPGGREQYF.

The chain has TRBV19 and TRBJ1-5; D uncertain. This CDR3 is built from 14 residues. The V end was cut by 5 bases, the J end by 3 bases, with 11 bases between. Germline V gene lookup returns CDR1 LNHDA and CDR2 SQIVND (reference sequence). CDR3 sequence reads: CASSSQVHNQPQHF. The DNA of the CDR3 is TGTGCCAGTAGTTCCCAGGTTCACAATCAGCCCCAGCATTTT.

J is TRBJ1-1 and V is TRBV7-9, with TRBD1 as a possible D gene (5 bases). Trimming shortened V by 0 bases and J by 0 bases, and 8 bases separated the two germline ends. Germline loops: CDR1 SEHNR, CDR2 FQNEAQ (reference sequence). CDR3 length: 15 amino acids. The DNA for the CDR3 is TGTGCCAGCAGCTTAGCGGGGGGTCTGAACACTGAAGCTTTCTTT. Translating gives CASSLAGGLNTEAFF.

The chain couples TRBV5-1 to TRBJ2-6, with TRBD1 matching 7 bases. The J segment lost 0 bases and the V segment lost 4 bases, leaving 10 bases of the junction unmatched. Per germline, CDR1 SGHRS and CDR2 YFSETQ. This CDR3 is built from 18 residues. The DNA for the CDR3 is TGCGCCAGCAGCCTCAGGTCGGGACAGTCCTCTGGGGCCAACGTCCTGACTTTC. Translating it yields CASSLRSGQSSGANVLTF.

The rearrangement links TRBV4-1 to TRBJ2-7, with D unclear. CDR1 and CDR2 from the germline V gene are MGHRA and YSYEKL. Between the trimmed V and J ends, which lost 1 base and 10 bases, there was a span of 8 bases. This CDR3 comprises 11 residues. CDR3 DNA sequence: TGCGCCAGCAGCCAAGGGAGCGCCCAGTACTTC. Its protein product is CASSQGSAQYF.

As regards this clone: Other nucleotide sequences from this sample produce the same CDR3. V is TRBV4-1 and J is TRBJ1-5; no definite D call. Trimming removed 0 bases at V and 4 bases at J, with 7 bases between. The CDR3 loop spans 14 amino acids. Germline V lookup: CDR1 MGHRA, CDR2 YSYEKL. In nucleotides, the CDR3 is TGCGCCAGCAGCCAAGATGGAGTAAATCAGCCCCAGCATTTT. It codes for CASSQDGVNQPQHF.

This clone occurred a few times. The V gene is TRBV7-2, the J gene TRBJ2-7, with 10 positions matching TRBD2. The V gene end was trimmed by 2 bases and the J gene end by 4 bases; junction bases not matched to a gene: 8. There are 16 residues in the CDR3. The germline CDR1 and CDR2 sequences are SGHTA and FQGNSA. The CDR3 sequence is CASSLRASGSIYEQYF. The DNA for the CDR3 is TGTGCCAGCAGCTTAAGGGCTAGCGGGAGTATATACGAGCAGTACTTC.

This chain connects TRBV30 to TRBJ2-3; 9 positions agree with TRBD2. Trimming at V came to 4 bases and at J to 1 base, leaving 3 bases not matched to a gene. This CDR3 has 14 residues. In germline, CDR1 is GTSNPN, CDR2 SVGIG (reference sequence). The CDR3 nucleotides read TGTGCCTGGAAGACTAGCGGAGGCACAGATACGCAGTATTTT. It yields the protein CAWKTSGGTDTQYF. Combining the CDR3 with reference TRBV30 and TRBJ2-3 gives the whole variable domain SQTIHQWPATLVQPVGSPLSLECTVEGTSNPNLYWYRQAAGRGLQLLFYSVGIGQISSEVPQNLSASRPQDRQFILSSKKLLLSDSGFYLCAWKTSGGTDTQYFGPGTRLTVL.

V is TRBV3-1 (or the pseudogene TRBV3-2) and J is TRBJ1-6; the match to TRBD1 covers 7 bases. This CDR3 contains 15 residues. V was pared by 4 bases and J by 10 bases, with 10 bases of the junction left unmatched. Germline V gene lookup returns CDR1 LGHDT and CDR2 YNNKEL (reference sequence). This CDR3 is CASSRRTGSESPLHF. In nucleotides, the CDR3 is TGTGCCAGCAGCCGACGGACAGGTTCTGAATCACCCCTCCACTTT.

The V call is TRBV5-1, the J call TRBJ2-5; 12 nucleotides align to TRBD2. The CDR3 is made up of 15 amino acids. V lost 5 bases and J lost 2; bases outside the gene matches: 4. Germline V gives CDR1 SGHRS, CDR2 YFSETQ. CDR3 nucleotides: TGCGCCAGCAGTTATGGACTAGCGGGGCAAGAGACCCAGTACTTC. It encodes CASSYGLAGQETQYF.

This sequence joins TRBV29-1 and TRBJ2-2, with D tentatively TRBD2 (5 bases). Trimming shortened V by 2 bases and J by 2 bases, and 12 bases separated the two germline ends. Germline V lookup: CDR1 SQVTM, CDR2 ANQGSEA. The CDR3 has 15 residues. CDR3: CSVEMASSNTGELFF. The CDR3 nucleotides are TGCAGCGTTGAAATGGCTAGCAGCAACACCGGGGAGCTGTTTTTT.

CDR3 sequence reads: CASSSAGGNTIYF. The CDR3 DNA reads as TGTGCCAGCAGTTCCGCGGGAGGAAACACCATATATTTT. This chain links TRBV28 with TRBJ1-3; D is uncertain. The CDR3 has 13 residues. Trimming stripped 4 bases from V and 4 bases from J, with 8 bases between. Germline V gene sequence: CDR1 MDHEN, CDR2 SYDVKM.

This chain joins TRBV18 and TRBJ1-3, with TRBD1 as a possible D gene (6 bases). The CDR3 spans 14 residues. Germline lookup yields CDR1 KGHSH and CDR2 LQKENI. V was pared by 6 bases and J by 3 bases, with 12 bases between. CDR3 DNA: TGTGCCAGCTCCACAACAGGGCTTGGAAACACCATATATTTT. Its translation is CASSTTGLGNTIYF.

The gene calls are TRBV5-1 and TRBJ2-1; no clear D gene. Deletions cut 0 bases from V and 0 bases from J, with 7 bases between. CDR3 length: 15 amino acids. Germline V gene lookup returns CDR1 SGHRS and CDR2 YFSETQ. The CDR3 nucleotides are TGCGCCAGCAGCTTGGCTGTATTCTCCTACAATGAGCAGTTCTTC. This sequence encodes CASSLAVFSYNEQFF. Together with reference TRBV5-1 and TRBJ2-1, the CDR3 gives the full variable domain: KAGVTQTPRYLIKTRGQQVTLSCSPISGHRSVSWYQQTPGQGLQFLFEYFSETQRNKGNFPGRFSGRQFSNSRSEMNVSTLELGDSALYLCASSLAVFSYNEQFFGPGTRLTVL.

This chain uses TRBV7-2 with TRBJ1-3, with 8 bases identical to TRBD1. Unmatched junction bases numbered 2, after V lost 1 base and J lost 3 bases. The germline V gene has CDR1 SGHTA and CDR2 FQGNSA. The CDR3 contains 15 residues. For the CDR3, the DNA is TGTGCCAGCAGCTTAGGGACAGGGATTGGAAACACCATATATTTT. It is translated as CASSLGTGIGNTIYF.

V usage is TRBV6-1 and J usage is TRBJ2-5, with 9 nucleotides matching TRBD1. This CDR3 has 16 amino acids. V shed 2 bases and J 4 bases; nucleotides not matched to a gene: 8. Germline V gives CDR1 MNHNS, CDR2 SASEGT. The CDR3 bases are TGTGCCAGCAGTGAAAGGAGACAGGGGGTGGGAGAGACCCAGTACTTC. Translation: CASSERRQGVGETQYF.

The chain combines TRBV19 with TRBJ1-5, with D unclear. The germline V gene encodes CDR1 LNHDA and CDR2 SQIVND (reference sequence). The CDR3 consists of 12 residues. The CDR3 spells CGTQEGNQPQHF. DNA of the CDR3: TGTGGGACTCAAGAGGGCAATCAGCCCCAGCATTTT.

The rearrangement joins TRBV4-1 to TRBJ2-3; weak D call: TRBD1 (6 bases). CDR3 size: 14 residues. Germline-derived CDR1 and CDR2 are MGHRA and YSYEKL. Trimming took off 3 bases at V and 3 bases at J, with 10 bases between the two ends. The CDR3 DNA is TGCGCCAGCAGCCAGATAGGGGGAACAGATACGCAGTATTTT. Translating gives CASSQIGGTDTQYF.

This clone was seen only once. This rearrangement joins TRBV6-5 to TRBJ1-6; no reliable D call. This CDR3 has 14 residues. Trimming left V 1 base short and J 7 bases short, with 8 bases between. Germline lookup yields CDR1 MNHEY and CDR2 SVGAGI. CDR3 bases: TGTGCCAGCAGTTACTACAGCCTAAATTCACCCCTCCACTTT. As protein: CASSYYSLNSPLHF.

This clone showed up many times. The chain has TRBV5-1 and TRBJ2-1; D may be TRBD1 (6 bases). The CDR3 covers 15 residues. The V gene lost 4 bases and the J gene lost 0 bases, with 11 bases spanning the gap. Germline V gene data show CDR1 as SGHRS and CDR2 as YFSETQ. CDR3 amino acids: CASSATGSSYNEQFF. CDR3 bases: TGCGCCAGCAGCGCTACAGGGAGCTCCTACAATGAGCAGTTCTTC.